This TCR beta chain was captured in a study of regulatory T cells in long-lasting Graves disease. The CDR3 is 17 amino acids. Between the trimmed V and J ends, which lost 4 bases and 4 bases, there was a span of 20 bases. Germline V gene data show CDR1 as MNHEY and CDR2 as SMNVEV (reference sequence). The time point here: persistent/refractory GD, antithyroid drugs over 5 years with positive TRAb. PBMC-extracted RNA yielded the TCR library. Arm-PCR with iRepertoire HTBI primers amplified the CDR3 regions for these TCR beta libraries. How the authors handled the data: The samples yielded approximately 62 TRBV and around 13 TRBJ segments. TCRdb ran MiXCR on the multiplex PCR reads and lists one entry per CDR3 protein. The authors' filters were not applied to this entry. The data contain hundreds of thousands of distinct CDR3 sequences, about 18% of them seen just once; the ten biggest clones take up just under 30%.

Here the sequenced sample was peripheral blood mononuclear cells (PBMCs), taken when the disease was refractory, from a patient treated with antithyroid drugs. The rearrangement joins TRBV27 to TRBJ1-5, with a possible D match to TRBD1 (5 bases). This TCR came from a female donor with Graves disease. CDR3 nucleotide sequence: TGTGCCAGCAGTTCGCGAGGCCGCCTGGGGACTAATCAGCCCCAGCATTTT. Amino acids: CASSSRGRLGTNQPQHF.